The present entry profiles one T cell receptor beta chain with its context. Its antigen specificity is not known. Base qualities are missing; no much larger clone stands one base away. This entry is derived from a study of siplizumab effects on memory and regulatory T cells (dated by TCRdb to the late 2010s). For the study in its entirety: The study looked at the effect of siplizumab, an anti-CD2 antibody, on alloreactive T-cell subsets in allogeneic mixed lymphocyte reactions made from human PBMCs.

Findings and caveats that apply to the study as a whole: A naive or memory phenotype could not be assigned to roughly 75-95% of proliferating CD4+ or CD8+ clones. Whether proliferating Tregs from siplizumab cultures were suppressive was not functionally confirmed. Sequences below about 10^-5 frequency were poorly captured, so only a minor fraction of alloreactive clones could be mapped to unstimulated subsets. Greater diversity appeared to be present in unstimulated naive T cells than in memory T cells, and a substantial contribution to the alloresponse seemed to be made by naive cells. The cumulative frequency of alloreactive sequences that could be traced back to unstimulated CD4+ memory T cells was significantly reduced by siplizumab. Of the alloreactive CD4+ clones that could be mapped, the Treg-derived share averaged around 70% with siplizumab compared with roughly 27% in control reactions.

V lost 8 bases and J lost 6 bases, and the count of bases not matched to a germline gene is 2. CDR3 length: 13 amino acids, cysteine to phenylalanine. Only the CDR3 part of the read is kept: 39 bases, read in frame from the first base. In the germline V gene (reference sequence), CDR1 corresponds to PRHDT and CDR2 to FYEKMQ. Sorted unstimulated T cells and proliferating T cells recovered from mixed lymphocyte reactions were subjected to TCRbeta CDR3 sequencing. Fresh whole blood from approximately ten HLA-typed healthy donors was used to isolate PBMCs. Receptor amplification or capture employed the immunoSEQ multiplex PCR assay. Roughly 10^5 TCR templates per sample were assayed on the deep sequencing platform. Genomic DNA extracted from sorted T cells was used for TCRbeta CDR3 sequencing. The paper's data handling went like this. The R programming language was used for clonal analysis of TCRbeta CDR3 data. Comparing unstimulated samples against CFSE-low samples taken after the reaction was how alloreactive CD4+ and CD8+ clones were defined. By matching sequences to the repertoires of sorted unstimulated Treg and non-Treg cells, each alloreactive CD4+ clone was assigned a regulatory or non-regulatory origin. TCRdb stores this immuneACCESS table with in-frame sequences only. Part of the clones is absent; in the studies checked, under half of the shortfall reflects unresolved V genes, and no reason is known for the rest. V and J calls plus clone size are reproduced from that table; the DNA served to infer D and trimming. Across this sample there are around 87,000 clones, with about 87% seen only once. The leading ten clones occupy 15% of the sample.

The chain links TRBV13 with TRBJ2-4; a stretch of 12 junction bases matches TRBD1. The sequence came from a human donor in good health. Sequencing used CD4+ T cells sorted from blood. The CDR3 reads CASEGQGANIQYF. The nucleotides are TGTGCCAGCGAGGGACAGGGGGCAAACATTCAGTACTTC.